Shown below are 11 T cell receptor beta chains from a single sample sequenced in a study of Graves' ophthalmopathy and Graves' hyperthyroidism. From RNA, the CDR3 regions of TCR beta chains were amplified and sequenced. RT-PCR with HTBI primers came first, then second-round multiplex PCR. TCRdb called the multiplex PCR reads again in MiXCR, with one record for every CDR3 protein. The sample yields about 700,000 distinct CDR3 sequences, roughly two fifths seen once. The specimen was peripheral blood. Source of these receptors: an adult man with Graves' ophthalmopathy.

This rearrangement joins TRBV24-1 to TRBJ1-4, with 9 positions matching TRBD1. The CDR3 length is 14 residues. Germline assignment: CDR1 KGHDR and CDR2 SFDVKD. J gave up 13 bases and V 7 bases, and 12 bases lay outside the gene matches. CDR3 sequence reads: CATSNTGTGLTLFF. The CDR3 DNA sequence: TGTGCCACCAGCAATACCGGGACAGGGCTAACACTGTTTTTT.

For this clonotype: Just one base apart from a much larger clone, this may be a read error. The genes are TRBV7-9 and TRBJ1-1, with 8 bases that match TRBD1. CDR3 length equals 15 residues. The V gene end was trimmed by 5 bases and the J gene end by 4 bases; junction bases not matched to a gene: 9. Germline V gene sequence: CDR1 SEHNR, CDR2 FQNEAQ (reference sequence). The chain's CDR3 is CASSATGARSTEAFF. The DNA for the CDR3 is TGTGCCAGCAGCGCGACAGGGGCAAGGAGCACTGAAGCTTTCTTT.

This chain links TRBV29-1 with TRBJ1-1, with D possibly matching TRBD1 (6 bases). This CDR3 contains 12 residues. V was trimmed by 6 bases and J by 6 bases, leaving 14 bases between them. Per germline, CDR1 SQVTM and CDR2 ANQGSEA. This CDR3 is CSVSGGASEAFF. CDR3 DNA: TGCAGCGTGTCCGGGGGGGCATCTGAAGCTTTCTTT. The full variable domain, rest sourced from reference TRBV29-1 and TRBJ1-1, is SAVISQKPSRDICQRGTSLTIQCQVDSQVTMMFWYRQQPGQSLTLIATANQGSEATYESGFVIDKFPISRPNLTFSTLTVSNMSPEDSSIYLCSVSGGASEAFFGQGTRLTVV.

The rearrangement links TRBV25-1 to TRBJ2-5; D may correspond to TRBD1 or TRBD2 (7 bases each). Germline assignment: CDR1 MGHDK and CDR2 SYGVNS. This CDR3 region has 14 residues. V gave up 6 bases and J gave up 5 bases, with 16 bases separating them. CDR3 loop: CASSPGGVTETQYF. Here the CDR3 DNA reads TGTGCCAGCAGCCCAGGGGGGGTGACCGAGACCCAGTACTTC.

This clonotype was counted at least ten times. The J gene is TRBJ2-5, the V gene TRBV14; D is undetermined. CDR1 and CDR2 (germline): SGHDN, FVKESK. V was shortened by 4 bases and J by 5 bases, with 11 bases between the two germline ends. The CDR3 has 13 amino acids. This CDR3 reads CASSPSGAETQYF. CDR3 coding DNA: TGTGCCAGCAGCCCATCGGGTGCCGAGACCCAGTACTTC.

This clonotype occurred a few times. The CDR3 loop reads CSARDLTGGAQSTDEQYF. In nucleotides, the CDR3 is TGCAGTGCTAGAGACCTAACGGGGGGGGCGCAAAGTACGGACGAGCAGTACTTC. The chain has TRBV20-1 and TRBJ2-7; 8 positions agree with TRBD2. Trimming took 0 bases from V and 5 from J; bases not matched to a gene: 18. This CDR3 is 18 amino acids long. CDR1 is DFQATT, CDR2 SNEGSKA, per germline (reference sequence).

The rearrangement joins TRBV2 to TRBJ1-2; possibly TRBD1 for D (5 bases). V was cut by 7 bases and J by 3 bases, with 15 bases left in between. The CDR3 runs to 14 residues. Per germline, CDR1 SNHLY and CDR2 FYNNEI. CDR3 residues: CASTQGGAYYGYTF. CDR3 DNA: TGTGCCAGCACCCAAGGAGGGGCGTACTATGGCTACACCTTC. Filled out from reference TRBV2 and TRBJ1-2, the complete variable domain reads EPEVTQTPSHQVTQMGQEVILRCVPISNHLYFYWYRQILGQKVEFLVSFYNNEISEKSEIFDDQFSVERPDGSNFTLKIRSTKLEDSAMYFCASTQGGAYYGYTFGSGTRLTVV.

The genes are TRBV6-5 and TRBJ2-7; a weak D match, TRBD2 (6 bases). V was pared by 7 bases and J by 2 bases, with 12 bases between. This CDR3 contains 13 residues. Germline V lookup: CDR1 MNHEY, CDR2 SVGAGI. The CDR3 DNA reads TGTGCCAGCAAAAGAGGGAGGACCTACGAGCAGTACTTC. As protein: CASKRGRTYEQYF.

The rearrangement links TRBV25-1 to TRBJ2-2; weak D call: TRBD1 (7 bases). The CDR3 runs to 14 residues. Germline loops: CDR1 MGHDK, CDR2 SYGVNS. Deletions cut 9 bases from V and 3 bases from J, with 14 bases between. The CDR3 protein is CASSIRGDTGELFF. The CDR3, as DNA: TGTGCCAGTAGTATCAGGGGGGACACCGGGGAGCTGTTTTTT.

The chain uses TRBV20-1 and TRBJ1-1; 9 nucleotides agree with TRBD1. The V segment lost 8 bases and the J segment 3 bases; nucleotides outside the gene matches: 13. CDR3 length: 15 amino acids. CDR1 and CDR2 from the germline V gene are DFQATT and SNEGSKA (reference sequence). The DNA for the CDR3 is TGCAGTACAGGGGCCACTACAGGGGGCCACACTGAAGCTTTCTTT. Amino acids: CSTGATTGGHTEAFF.

V is TRBV12-3 or TRBV12-4 and J is TRBJ1-5; the D gene is possibly TRBD1 (5 bases). CDR3 size: 17 residues. Trimming stripped 2 bases from V and 0 bases from J, with 14 bases between. CDR3 DNA: TGTGCCAGCAGTTTAATGGGGGTGGGATATAGCAATCAGCCCCAGCATTTT. Encoded protein: CASSLMGVGYSNQPQHF.